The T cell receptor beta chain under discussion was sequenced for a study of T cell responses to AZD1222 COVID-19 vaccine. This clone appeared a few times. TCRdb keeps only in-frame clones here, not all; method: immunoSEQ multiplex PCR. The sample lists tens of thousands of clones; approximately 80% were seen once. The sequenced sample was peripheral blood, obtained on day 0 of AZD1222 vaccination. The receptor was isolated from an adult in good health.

Here the CDR3 reads CASTKRPGSYEQYF. The CDR3 region has the DNA TGTGCCAGCACCAAGAGGCCGGGCTCCTACGAGCAGTACTTC. The chain couples TRBV7-2 to TRBJ2-7; D call uncertain. The CDR3 is 14 amino acids. Germline V lookup: CDR1 SGHTA, CDR2 FQGNSA. Between the trimmed V and J ends, which lost 7 bases and 0 bases, there was a span of 13 bases. The variable domain in full, completed from reference TRBV7-2 and TRBJ2-7, reads GAGVSQSPSNKVTEKGKDVELRCDPISGHTALYWYRQSLGQGLEFLIYFQGNSAPDKSGLPSDRFSAERTGGSVSTLTIQRTQQEDSAVYLCASTKRPGSYEQYFGPGTRLTVT.